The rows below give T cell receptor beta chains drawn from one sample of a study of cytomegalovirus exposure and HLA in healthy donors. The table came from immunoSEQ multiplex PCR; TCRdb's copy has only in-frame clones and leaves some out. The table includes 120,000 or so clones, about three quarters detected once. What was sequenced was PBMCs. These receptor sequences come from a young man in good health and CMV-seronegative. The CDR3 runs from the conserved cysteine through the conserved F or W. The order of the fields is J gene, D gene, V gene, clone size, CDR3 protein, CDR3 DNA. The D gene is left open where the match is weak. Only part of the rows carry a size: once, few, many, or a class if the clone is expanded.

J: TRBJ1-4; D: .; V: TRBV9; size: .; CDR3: CASSVDHQDEKLFF; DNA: TGTGCCAGCAGCGTAGATCATCAGGATGAAAAACTGTTTTTT
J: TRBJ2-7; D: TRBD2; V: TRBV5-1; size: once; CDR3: CASSTGLAGSYEQYF; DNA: TGCGCCAGCAGCACGGGACTAGCGGGGTCCTACGAGCAGTACTTC
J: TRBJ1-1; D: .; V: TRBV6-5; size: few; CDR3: CASSVMGAPAEAFF; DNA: TGTGCCAGCAGCGTGATGGGGGCGCCGGCTGAAGCTTTCTTT
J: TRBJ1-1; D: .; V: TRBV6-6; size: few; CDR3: CASEQPPNTEAFF; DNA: TGTGCCAGCGAACAGCCTCCGAACACTGAAGCTTTCTTT
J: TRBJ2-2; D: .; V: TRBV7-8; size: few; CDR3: CASSPGFANTGELFF; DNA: TGTGCCAGCAGCCCGGGTTTTGCCAACACCGGGGAGCTGTTTTTT
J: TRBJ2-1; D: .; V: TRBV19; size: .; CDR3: CASPNLEELAHNEQFF; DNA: TGTGCCAGCCCCAACCTCGAAGAGCTAGCCCACAATGAGCAGTTCTTC
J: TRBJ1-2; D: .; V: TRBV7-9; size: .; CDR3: CASSLSVDGYTF; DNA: TGTGCCAGCAGCTTATCTGTTGATGGCTACACCTTC
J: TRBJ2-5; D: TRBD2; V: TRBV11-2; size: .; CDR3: CASSPVAGVYQETQYF; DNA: TGTGCCAGCAGCCCCGTAGCGGGGGTTTACCAAGAGACCCAGTACTTC
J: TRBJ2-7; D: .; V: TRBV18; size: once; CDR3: CASSSGPYEQYF; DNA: TGTGCCAGCTCCTCCGGTCCCTACGAGCAGTACTTC
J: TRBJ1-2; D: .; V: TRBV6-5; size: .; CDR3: CASRNRQVEGYTF; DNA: TGTGCCAGCAGGAACCGCCAGGTTGAGGGCTACACCTTC
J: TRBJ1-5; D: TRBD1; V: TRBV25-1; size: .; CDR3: CASSERGQGYRPQHF; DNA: TGTGCCAGCAGTGAGAGGGGACAGGGGTATCGGCCCCAGCATTTT
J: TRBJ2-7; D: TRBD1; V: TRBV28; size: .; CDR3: CASMVGDRVYEQYF; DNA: TGTGCCAGCATGGTTGGGGACAGGGTCTACGAGCAGTACTTC
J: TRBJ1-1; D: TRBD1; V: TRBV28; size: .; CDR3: CASSTRTGTVRGTEAFF; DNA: TGTGCCAGCAGTACCCGAACAGGGACAGTGAGAGGCACTGAAGCTTTCTTT
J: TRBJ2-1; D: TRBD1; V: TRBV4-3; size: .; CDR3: CASSQDREPSYNEQFF; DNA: TGCGCCAGCAGCCAGGACAGGGAACCCTCCTACAATGAGCAGTTCTTC
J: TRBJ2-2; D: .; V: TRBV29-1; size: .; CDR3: CSVWGRATGELFF; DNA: TGCAGCGTTTGGGGCAGGGCCACCGGGGAGCTGTTTTTT
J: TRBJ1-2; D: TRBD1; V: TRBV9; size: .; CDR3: CASSVGDSFLGYTF; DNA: TGTGCCAGCAGCGTAGGGGACAGCTTCCTTGGCTACACCTTC
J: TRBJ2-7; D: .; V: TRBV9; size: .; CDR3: CASSVGHRVTYEQYF; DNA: TGTGCCAGCAGCGTGGGACACAGGGTTACCTACGAGCAGTACTTC
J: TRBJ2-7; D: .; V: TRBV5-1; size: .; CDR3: CASSLLRGSSYEQYF; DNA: TGCGCCAGCAGCTTGCTGAGAGGGAGCTCCTACGAGCAGTACTTC
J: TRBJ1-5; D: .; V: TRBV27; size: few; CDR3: CASSSVPGDLQPQHF; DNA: TGTGCCAGCAGTTCGGTTCCAGGGGATCTTCAGCCCCAGCATTTT
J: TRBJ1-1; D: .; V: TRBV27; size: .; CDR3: CASSSYQRYTEAFF; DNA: TGTGCCAGCAGTTCCTATCAGAGGTACACTGAAGCTTTCTTT
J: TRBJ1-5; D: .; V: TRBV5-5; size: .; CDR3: CASSEQGMGQQNNQPQHF; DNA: TGTGCCAGCAGCGAACAGGGTATGGGCCAACAGAATAATCAGCCCCAGCATTTT
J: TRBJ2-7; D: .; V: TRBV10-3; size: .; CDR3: CAIREEDEQYF; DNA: TGTGCCATCAGAGAGGAGGACGAGCAGTACTTC
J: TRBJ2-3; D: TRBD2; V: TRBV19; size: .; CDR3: CASSIDVSSGVTDTQYF; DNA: TGTGCCAGTAGTATAGATGTTTCTAGCGGGGTCACAGATACGCAGTATTTT
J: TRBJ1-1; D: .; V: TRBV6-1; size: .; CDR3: CASSEVGTPKSTEAFF; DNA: TGTGCCAGCAGTGAAGTGGGGACACCCAAAAGCACTGAAGCTTTCTTT
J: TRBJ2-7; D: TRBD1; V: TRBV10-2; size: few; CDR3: CASSAGQGVHEQYF; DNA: TGCGCCAGCAGTGCGGGACAGGGGGTCCACGAGCAGTACTTC
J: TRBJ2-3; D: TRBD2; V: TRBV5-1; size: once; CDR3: CASSQGTSGRDTQYF; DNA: TGCGCCAGCAGCCAGGGGACTAGCGGGAGGGATACGCAGTATTTT
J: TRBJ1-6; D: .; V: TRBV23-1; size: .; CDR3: CASSPPGDTQTSYNSPLHF; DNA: TGCGCCAGCAGTCCTCCTGGGGACACACAGACCTCCTATAATTCACCCCTCCACTTT
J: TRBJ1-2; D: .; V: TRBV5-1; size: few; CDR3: CAARDTGTEGYTF; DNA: TGCGCCGCAAGGGATACAGGGACGGAGGGCTACACCTTC
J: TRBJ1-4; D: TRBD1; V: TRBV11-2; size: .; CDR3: CASSSGTGYEKLFF; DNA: TGTGCCAGCAGCTCCGGGACAGGGTATGAAAAACTGTTTTTT
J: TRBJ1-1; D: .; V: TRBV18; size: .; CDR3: CASSPSGTYFF; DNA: TGTGCCAGCTCACCAAGCGGGACATACTTCTTT
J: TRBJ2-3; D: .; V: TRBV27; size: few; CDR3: CASRKTRTDTQYF; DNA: TGTGCCAGCAGAAAGACTCGCACAGATACGCAGTATTTT
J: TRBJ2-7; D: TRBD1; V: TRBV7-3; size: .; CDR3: CASSLRITDRELYEQYF; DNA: TGTGCCAGCAGCTTAAGAATAACGGACAGGGAGCTCTACGAGCAGTACTTC
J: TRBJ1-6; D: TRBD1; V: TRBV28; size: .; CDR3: CASSFQDRESSPLHF; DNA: TGTGCCAGCAGTTTCCAAGACAGGGAAAGTTCACCCCTCCACTTT
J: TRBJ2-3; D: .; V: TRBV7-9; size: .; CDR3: CSSSLITGTFTDTQYF; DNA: TGTTCCAGCAGCTTAATCACAGGGACCTTCACAGATACGCAGTATTTT
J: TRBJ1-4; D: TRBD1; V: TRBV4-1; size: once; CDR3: CASSQSRDREKLFF; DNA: TGCGCCAGCAGCCAGTCCCGGGACAGGGAAAAACTGTTTTTT
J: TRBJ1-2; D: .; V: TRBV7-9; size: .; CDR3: CSSSLDGGYTF; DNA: TGTTCCAGCAGCTTAGATGGCGGCTACACCTTC
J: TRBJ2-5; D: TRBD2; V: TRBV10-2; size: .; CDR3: CASSEMGTSGQETQYF; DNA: TGCGCCAGCAGTGAGATGGGGACTAGCGGACAAGAGACCCAGTACTTC
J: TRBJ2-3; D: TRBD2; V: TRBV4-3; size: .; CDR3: CASSQGRGVAYTQYF; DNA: TGCGCCAGCAGCCAGGGTCGGGGGGTGGCATATACGCAGTATTTT
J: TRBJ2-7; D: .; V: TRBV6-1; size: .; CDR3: CASSEALGIGYF; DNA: TGTGCCAGCAGTGAAGCGCTGGGCATAGGGTACTTC
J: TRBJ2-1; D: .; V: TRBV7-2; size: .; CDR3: CASSSGWGNEQFF; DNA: TGTGCCAGCAGCTCAGGGTGGGGCAATGAGCAGTTCTTC
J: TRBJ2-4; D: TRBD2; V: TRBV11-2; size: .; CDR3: CASSLGGRKNIQYF; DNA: TGTGCCAGCAGCTTGGGGGGGAGAAAAAACATTCAGTACTTC
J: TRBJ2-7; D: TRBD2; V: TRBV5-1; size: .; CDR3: CASSLAGTSGGTSHEQYF; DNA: TGCGCCAGCAGCTTGGCCGGGACTAGCGGGGGGACCTCCCACGAGCAGTACTTC
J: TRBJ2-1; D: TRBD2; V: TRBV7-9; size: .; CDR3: CASSPRLAGDHSYNEQFF; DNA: TGTGCCAGCAGCCCCCGACTAGCGGGGGACCACTCCTACAATGAGCAGTTCTTC
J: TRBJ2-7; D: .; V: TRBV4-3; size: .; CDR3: CASSQDRQGNSYEQYF; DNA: TGCGCCAGCAGCCAAGATCGCCAGGGGAACTCTTACGAGCAGTACTTC
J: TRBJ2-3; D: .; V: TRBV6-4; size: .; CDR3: CASSETAGRPASTQYF; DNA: TGTGCCAGCAGTGAGACGGCGGGGAGACCGGCGAGTACGCAGTATTTT
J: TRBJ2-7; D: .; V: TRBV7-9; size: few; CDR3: CSSSLEQSTYEQYF; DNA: TGTTCCAGCAGCTTAGAACAGTCCACCTACGAGCAGTACTTC
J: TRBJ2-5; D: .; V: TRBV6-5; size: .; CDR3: CASSARDTQETQYF; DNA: TGTGCCAGCAGTGCCCGGGACACCCAAGAGACCCAGTACTTC
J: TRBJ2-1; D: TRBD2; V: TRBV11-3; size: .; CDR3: CASSEDTLAGYNEQFF; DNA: TGTGCCAGCAGCGAAGATACCTTAGCGGGGTACAATGAGCAGTTCTTC